Reported below is one TCR beta chain. As yet, its antigen is unknown. The V end was cut by 4 bases, the J end by 6 bases, with 17 bases between. The CDR3 has 15 amino acids. CDR1 is SGHRS, CDR2 YFSETQ, per germline. The sample belongs to a study of T cell responses to AZD1222 COVID-19 vaccine. Measured with immunoSEQ multiplex PCR; TCRdb has only the in-frame clones, and not every one. The sample holds under 30,000 clones, around 87% seen once. Regarding the study as a whole: Donors were chiefly white British, with a greater number of females, and clonal diversity was perhaps underestimated. Elevations in Spike-specific TCR breadth and depth followed administration of two AZD1222 doses. Repertoire collection took place solely once the T cell response had peaked.

The starting material was peripheral blood, obtained 28 days after the second AZD1222 dose. This clonotype was obtained from an adult who received the AZD1222 COVID-19 vaccine. The J gene is TRBJ1-3, the V gene TRBV5-1; D may be TRBD1 (6 bases). The CDR3 DNA sequence: TGCGCCAGCAGCCCCACAGGGCGAGACGAAAACACCATATATTTT. Residues: CASSPTGRDENTIYF.